Presented here are 11 T cell receptor beta chains from one specimen sequenced in a study of prognosis after radiotherapy for stage I lung cancer (dated by TCRdb to the early 2020s). Sequencer: Illumina HiSeq 3000. Two rounds of multiplex PCR on genomic DNA were used to amplify the TCR beta CDR3 region. In the first PCR round, primers specific to each TRBV and TRBJ gene were used, and the primer sequences were filed in Chinese patent CN105087789A. Clones were called with MiXCR by TCRdb after fastp trimmed the public reads at Q25, and only in-frame beta chains were retained. Every CDR3 protein is listed once, alongside the most common genes and DNA of its rows. This sample lists approximately 30,000 distinct CDR3 sequences; around 32% were detected once. About 12% of the sample lies in the top ten. This sample comprised PBMCs, obtained before or after stereotactic body radiation therapy (not recorded which). These TCRs come from a donor aged 50 or older with non-small cell lung cancer.

This clonotype was observed many times. The genes are TRBV5-6 and TRBJ2-3, with D hard to call. Germline V gene data show CDR1 as SGHDT and CDR2 as YYEEEE. The germline V and J ends were trimmed by 1 base and 2 bases, with 2 bases remaining between them. The CDR3 has 12 residues. CDR3 in amino acids: CASSLFTDTQYF. The CDR3 region has the DNA TGTGCCAGCAGCTTGTTCACAGATACGCAGTATTTT.

By share, this clonotype counts as medium-sized. This chain links TRBV24-1 with TRBJ2-1; 12 positions agree with TRBD2. This CDR3 is built from 13 residues. The J segment lost 4 bases and the V segment lost 10 bases, leaving 1 base of the junction unmatched. Per the germline V gene, CDR1 is KGHDR and CDR2 is SFDVKD. The CDR3 region is CATGLAGYNEQFF. The CDR3 DNA reads TGTGCCACAGGACTAGCGGGGTACAATGAGCAGTTCTTC.

The sample holds many counts of this clonotype. V usage is TRBV2 and J usage is TRBJ2-1; 7 bases match TRBD1. The CDR3 loop spans 14 amino acids. Trimming at V came to 6 bases and at J to 9 bases, leaving 11 bases not matched to a gene. The germline CDR1 and CDR2 sequences are SNHLY and FYNNEI. This CDR3 reads CASRGWVTGSEQFF. CDR3 nucleotides: TGTGCCAGCAGAGGTTGGGTGACAGGGAGTGAGCAGTTCTTC.

V is TRBV12-3 or TRBV12-4 and J is TRBJ2-7; 8 bases align to TRBD1. There are 14 residues in the CDR3. V shed 1 base, J shed 7 bases, and the junction held 6 bases outside the gene matches. DNA for the CDR3: TGTGCCAGCAGTTTAGGGGCAGGGGGCGTGGAGCAGTACTTC. This translates into CASSLGAGGVEQYF.

The chain is built from TRBV11-2 and TRBJ2-3; 7 bases align to TRBD2. This CDR3 contains 16 residues. V lost 0 bases to trimming and J lost 2 bases; unmatched junction nucleotides: 5. The V gene's germline CDR1 is SGHAT and CDR2 FQNNGV. The CDR3 region is CASSLDPSGTTDTQYF. The CDR3 bases are TGTGCCAGCAGCTTAGATCCCAGCGGGACCACAGATACGCAGTATTTT.

This clonotype was recorded many times. V is TRBV7-2 and J is TRBJ1-1; D may be TRBD1 (5 bases). The V and J ends lost 0 bases and 0 bases respectively, with 8 bases between them. The germline V gene has CDR1 SGHTA and CDR2 FQGNSA. CDR3 length equals 15 residues. CDR3 region: CASSLAGPLNTEAFF. The CDR3 DNA sequence: TGTGCCAGCAGCTTAGCGGGACCGCTGAACACTGAAGCTTTCTTT. The entire variable domain, with the rest obtained from reference TRBV7-2 and TRBJ1-1, is as follows: GAGVSQSPSNKVTEKGKDVELRCDPISGHTALYWYRQSLGQGLEFLIYFQGNSAPDKSGLPSDRFSAERTGGSVSTLTIQRTQQEDSAVYLCASSLAGPLNTEAFFGQGTRLTVV.

Points on this clonotype: A much larger clone lies a single base off, so this may be a read error. The chain has TRBV6-9 and TRBJ1-1; a weak D match, TRBD1 (5 bases). The CDR3 covers 12 residues. Germline assignment: CDR1 MNHGY and CDR2 SVAAGI. V lost 4 bases and J lost 11, with 14 bases in between. Written as DNA, the CDR3 is TGTGCCAGCAGTTCCTTTCGGGGGTTGGCTTTCTTT. Translation: CASSSFRGLAFF.

The chain employs TRBV19 and TRBJ2-3; 7 bases are a match to TRBD2. The junction had 17 bases not matched to a gene; V was cut back by 3 bases and J by 5 bases. CDR1 is LNHDA, CDR2 SQIVND, per germline (reference sequence). This CDR3 contains 18 residues. The CDR3 sequence is CASSIPRPSGQRVDTQYF. The CDR3 bases are TGTGCCAGTAGTATCCCTAGGCCTAGCGGCCAGCGGGTAGATACGCAGTATTTT.

Regarding this clonotype: This sequence is one base from a far larger clone and is likely a read error. The CDR3 DNA reads as TGTGTCAGCAGTGAAGCCCCCCACTATAATTCACCCCTCCACTTT. Amino acid sequence: CVSSEAPHYNSPLHF. This sequence joins TRBV6-9 and TRBJ1-6, with D uncertain. Germline lookup yields CDR1 MNHGY and CDR2 SVAAGI. The CDR3 consists of 15 residues.

This clonotype was picked up many times. The rearrangement joins TRBV9 to TRBJ2-1; 8 nucleotides agree with TRBD2. This CDR3 region has 16 residues. Germline trimming cut 4 bases from V and 8 bases from J; bases unmatched to any gene: 14. Germline V gene lookup returns CDR1 SGDLS and CDR2 YYNGEE. The CDR3 here is CASSPPVSGRNDEQFF. CDR3 sequence (DNA): TGTGCCAGCAGCCCTCCGGTGAGCGGGAGAAATGATGAGCAGTTCTTC.

V and J are TRBV20-1 and TRBJ2-7; either TRBD1 or TRBD2 may fit D (5 bases each). Germline lookup yields CDR1 DFQATT and CDR2 SNEGSKA (reference sequence). This CDR3 contains 14 residues. The germline V and J ends were trimmed by 6 bases and 2 bases, with 17 bases remaining between them. CDR3 residues: CSALGTVDPYEQYF. DNA of the CDR3: TGCAGTGCCCTAGGGACCGTAGATCCCTACGAGCAGTACTTC.